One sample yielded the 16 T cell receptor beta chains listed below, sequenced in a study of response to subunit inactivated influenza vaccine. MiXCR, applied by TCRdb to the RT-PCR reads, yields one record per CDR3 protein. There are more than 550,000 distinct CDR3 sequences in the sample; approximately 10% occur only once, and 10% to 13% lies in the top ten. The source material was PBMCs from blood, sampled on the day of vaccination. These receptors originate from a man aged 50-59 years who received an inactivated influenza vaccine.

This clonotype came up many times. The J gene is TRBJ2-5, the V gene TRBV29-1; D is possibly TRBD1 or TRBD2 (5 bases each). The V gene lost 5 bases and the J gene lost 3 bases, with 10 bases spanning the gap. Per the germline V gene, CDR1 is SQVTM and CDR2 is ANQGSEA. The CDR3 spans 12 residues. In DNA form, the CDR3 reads TGCAGCGTTCCGGGACCCAAAGAGACCCAGTACTTC. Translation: CSVPGPKETQYF.

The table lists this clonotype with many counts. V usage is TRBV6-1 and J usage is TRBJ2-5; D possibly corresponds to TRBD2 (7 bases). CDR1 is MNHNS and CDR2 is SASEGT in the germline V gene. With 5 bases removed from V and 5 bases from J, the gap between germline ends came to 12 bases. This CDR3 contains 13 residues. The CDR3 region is CASSQGRVETQYF. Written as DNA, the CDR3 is TGTGCCAGCAGTCAGGGGAGGGTGGAGACCCAGTACTTC.

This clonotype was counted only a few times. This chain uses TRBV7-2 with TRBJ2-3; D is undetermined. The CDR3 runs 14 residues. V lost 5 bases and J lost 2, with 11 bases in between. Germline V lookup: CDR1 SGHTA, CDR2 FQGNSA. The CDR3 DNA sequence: TGTGCCAGCAGCCTAAGGCACATCACAGATACGCAGTATTTT. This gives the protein CASSLRHITDTQYF. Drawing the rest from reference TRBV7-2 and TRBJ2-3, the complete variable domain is GAGVSQSPSNKVTEKGKDVELRCDPISGHTALYWYRQSLGQGLEFLIYFQGNSAPDKSGLPSDRFSAERTGGSVSTLTIQRTQQEDSAVYLCASSLRHITDTQYFGPGTRLTVL.

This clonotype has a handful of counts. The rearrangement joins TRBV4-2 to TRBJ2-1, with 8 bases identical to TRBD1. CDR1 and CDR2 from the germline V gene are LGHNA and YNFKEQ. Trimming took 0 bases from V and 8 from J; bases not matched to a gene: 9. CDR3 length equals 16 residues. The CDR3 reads CASSQDRSTGAYEQFF. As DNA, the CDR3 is TGTGCCAGCAGCCAAGATCGGTCGACAGGGGCATATGAGCAGTTCTTC.

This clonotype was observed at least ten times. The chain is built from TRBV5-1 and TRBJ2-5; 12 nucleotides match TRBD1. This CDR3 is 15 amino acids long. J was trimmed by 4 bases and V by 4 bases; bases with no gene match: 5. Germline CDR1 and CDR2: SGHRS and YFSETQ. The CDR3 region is CASSTGQGASETQYF. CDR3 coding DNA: TGCGCCAGCAGCACGGGACAGGGGGCATCAGAGACCCAGTACTTC. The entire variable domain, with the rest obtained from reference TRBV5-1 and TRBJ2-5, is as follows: KAGVTQTPRYLIKTRGQQVTLSCSPISGHRSVSWYQQTPGQGLQFLFEYFSETQRNKGNFPGRFSGRQFSNSRSEMNVSTLELGDSALYLCASSTGQGASETQYFGPGTRLLVL.

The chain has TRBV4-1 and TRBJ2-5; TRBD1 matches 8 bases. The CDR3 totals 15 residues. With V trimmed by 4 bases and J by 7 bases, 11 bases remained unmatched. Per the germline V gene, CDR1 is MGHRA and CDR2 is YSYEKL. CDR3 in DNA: TGCGCCAGCAGCCGAGGGACAGGCTCCGTGGGGACCCAGTACTTC. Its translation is CASSRGTGSVGTQYF.

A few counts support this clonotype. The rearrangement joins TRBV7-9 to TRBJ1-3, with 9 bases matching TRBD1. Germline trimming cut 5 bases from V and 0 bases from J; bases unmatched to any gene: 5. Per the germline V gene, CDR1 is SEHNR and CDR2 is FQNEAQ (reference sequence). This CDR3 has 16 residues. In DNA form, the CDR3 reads TGTGCCAGCAGCACAAGACAGGGGGACTCTGGAAACACCATATATTTT. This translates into CASSTRQGDSGNTIYF.

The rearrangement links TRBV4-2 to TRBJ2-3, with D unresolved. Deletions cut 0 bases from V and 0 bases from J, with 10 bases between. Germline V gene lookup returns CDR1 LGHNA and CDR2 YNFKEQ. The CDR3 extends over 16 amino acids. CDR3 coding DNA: TGTGCCAGCAGCCAAGATGTCAGCCCTAGCACAGATACGCAGTATTTT. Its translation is CASSQDVSPSTDTQYF.

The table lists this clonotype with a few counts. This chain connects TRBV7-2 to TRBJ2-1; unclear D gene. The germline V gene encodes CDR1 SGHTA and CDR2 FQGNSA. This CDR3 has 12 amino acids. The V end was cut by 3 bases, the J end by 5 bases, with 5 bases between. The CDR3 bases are TGTGCCAGCAGCTTTATCCACAATGAGCAGTTCTTC. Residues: CASSFIHNEQFF.

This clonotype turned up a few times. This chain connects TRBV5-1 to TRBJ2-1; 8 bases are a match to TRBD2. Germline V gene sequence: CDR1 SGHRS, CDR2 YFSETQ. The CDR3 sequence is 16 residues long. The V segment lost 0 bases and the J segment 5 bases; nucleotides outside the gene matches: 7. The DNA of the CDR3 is TGCGCCAGCAGCTTGGCCGCGGGGGGCGTCAACAATGAGCAGTTCTTC. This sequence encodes CASSLAAGGVNNEQFF.

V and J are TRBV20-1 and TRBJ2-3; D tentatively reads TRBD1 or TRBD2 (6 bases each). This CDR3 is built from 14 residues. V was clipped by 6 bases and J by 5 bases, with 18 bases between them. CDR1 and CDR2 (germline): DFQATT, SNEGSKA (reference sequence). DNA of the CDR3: TGCAGTGCAAAAAAGGGGGGCGGGAAAGATACGCAGTATTTT. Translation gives CSAKKGGGKDTQYF.

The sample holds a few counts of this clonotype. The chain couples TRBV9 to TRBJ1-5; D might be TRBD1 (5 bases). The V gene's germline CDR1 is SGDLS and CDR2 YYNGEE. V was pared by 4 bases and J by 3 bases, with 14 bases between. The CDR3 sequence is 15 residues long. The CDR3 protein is CASSPTGIPNQPQHF. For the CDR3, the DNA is TGTGCCAGCAGCCCCACAGGAATACCCAATCAGCCCCAGCATTTT.

The CDR3 bases are TGCGCCAGCAGCCAAGAGGGTAGCGGGAGACGAGAGCAGTTCTTC. Residues: CASSQEGSGRREQFF. This chain joins TRBV4-1 and TRBJ2-1; 9 nucleotides align to TRBD2. CDR1 and CDR2 from the germline V gene are MGHRA and YSYEKL. The CDR3 has 15 amino acids. V was clipped by 0 bases and J by 10 bases; unmatched bases: 7.

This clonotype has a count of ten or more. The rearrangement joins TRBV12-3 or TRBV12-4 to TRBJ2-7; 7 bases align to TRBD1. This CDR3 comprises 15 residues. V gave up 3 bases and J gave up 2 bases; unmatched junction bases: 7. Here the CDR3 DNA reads TGTGCCAGCAGTTTCCAGGTGGGACAGCCCTACGAGCAGTACTTC. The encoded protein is CASSFQVGQPYEQYF.

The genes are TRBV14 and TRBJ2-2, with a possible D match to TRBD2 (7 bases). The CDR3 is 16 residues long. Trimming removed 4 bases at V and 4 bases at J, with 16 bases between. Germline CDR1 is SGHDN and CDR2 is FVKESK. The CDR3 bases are TGTGCCAGCAGCCGCCCCACGGGGGGCGGCACCGGGGAGCTGTTTTTT. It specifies CASSRPTGGGTGELFF.

DNA for the CDR3: TGTGCCAGCAGCTTTATGGGACAGATCACCGGGGAGCTGTTTTTT. Amino acid sequence: CASSFMGQITGELFF. The chain employs TRBV11-2 and TRBJ2-2; 7 bases align to TRBD1. Germline assignment: CDR1 SGHAT and CDR2 FQNNGV. The CDR3 has 15 amino acids. J gave up 4 bases and V 3 bases, and 5 bases lay outside the gene matches.